The clone carrying this T cell receptor (beta chain) was seen a few times. Its specificity is unknown. Per germline, CDR1 SGHRS and CDR2 YFSETQ. The CDR3 length is 14 residues. V was cut by 4 bases and J by 4 bases, with 14 bases left in between. This sample stems from a study of shared clonotypes between healthy human individuals. Study-level points and caveats: The sampled material consisted only of blood, and tissue repertoires are likely to differ.

A deep-level run was used for the assay. The method was immunoSEQ multiplex PCR; TCRdb's version includes in-frame clones alone and lacks a portion of them. The sample lists roughly 490,000 clones; 76% were seen once. The study drew all its donors from Caucasian adults living in Nashville, Tennessee. Extraction of genomic DNA in unsorted samples used approximately 94 million PBMCs. Material: PBMCs. The chain joins TRBV5-1 to TRBJ1-1; no definite D call. The receptor was derived from a woman aged 40 to 49 in good health. Some clones in this sample may be carry-over from other donors' samples. The CDR3 protein is CASSLGPGGTEAFF. CDR3 sequence (DNA): TGCGCCAGCAGCCTCGGACCCGGTGGCACTGAAGCTTTCTTT.